The clone carrying this T cell receptor (beta chain) was picked up a small number of times. The antigen is not known. This entry comes from a study of T cells in Graves' hyperthyroidism and ophthalmopathy. Under 3 months was the duration of disease in ophthalmopathy patients, who also had a Clinical Activity Score of at least 3 and a NOSPECS grade of at least 4. Uncontrolled infections, other autoimmune diseases, pregnancy or lactation led to exclusion of patients. RNA transcripts gave rise to amplified TCR beta CDR3 regions. First-round RT-PCR of the TCR CDR3 relied on the HTBI primer set. MiXCR, run by TCRdb on the multiplex PCR reads, gives a single entry per CDR3 protein. Of hundreds of thousands of distinct CDR3 sequences in the sample, over 20% were seen once. The CDR3 length is 15 residues. Trimming pared 6 bases from V and 8 bases from J, leaving 19 bases between. The V gene's germline CDR1 is KGHSH and CDR2 LQKENI.

Study-wide results and caveats: Peripheral blood also featured most of the thyroid clonotypes expanded above 0.001. Ophthalmopathy got predicted by the model a median approximately 6.3 months before its onset.

What was sequenced was blood. This TCR derives from a woman in her thirties or forties with Graves' ophthalmopathy. This chain joins TRBV18 and TRBJ1-4, with D unclear. DNA for the CDR3: TGTGCCAGCTCCCAAATAGACGGTCTTGGGGAAAAACTGTTTTTT. Translating gives CASSQIDGLGEKLFF.